The sequence of this TCR beta chain was determined in a study of early T cells in non-severe SARS-CoV-2 infection. Study details: Unsorted whole-blood RNA was sequenced in bulk, leaving chains unpaired.

Study-wide points: Anti-spike CD8 responses were favored by VDJdb matching, which missed private and CD4 specificities.

Each cDNA molecule carried a unique molecular identifier. TCRdb recomputed calls from the 5' RACE reads with MiXCR, one row per CDR3 protein. This table has under 50,000 distinct CDR3 sequences, about 4% appearing once. The table lists this clonotype with a few counts. The antigen remains undetermined. V gave up 4 bases and J gave up 8 bases; unmatched junction bases: 9. The CDR3 totals 16 residues. Germline-derived CDR1 and CDR2 are LGHDT and YNNKEL (reference sequence). The TCR comes from an adult who was a healthcare worker with PCR-confirmed SARS-CoV-2 infection or an uninfected control (not recorded which). The genes are TRBV3-1 and TRBJ2-1; TRBD2 matches 12 bases. Material: whole blood. The CDR3 DNA follows: TGTGCCAGCAGCCCTATGCTAGCGGGGGGGAACCATGAGCAGTTCTTC. Its protein is CASSPMLAGGNHEQFF.